This paragraph covers one T cell receptor beta chain sequence. The method was immunoSEQ multiplex PCR; TCRdb's version includes in-frame clones alone and lacks a portion of them. The table has around 620,000 clones, approximately 90% seen once. Trimming left V 4 bases short and J 5 bases short, with 5 bases between. CDR3 size: 12 residues. Germline V gene data show CDR1 as KGHDR and CDR2 as SFDVKD. These data originate in a study of blood T cell repertoires in COVID-19. Study context: Sites in the United States, Italy and Spain provided acute and convalescent COVID-19 samples. T cells, B-cell-depleted T cells, or PBMCs provided the cDNA or gDNA that served as material.

The rearrangement uses TRBV24-1 and TRBJ1-5; no definite D call. The source of this sequence is a woman aged 18-29 years with acute or convalescent COVID-19. Specimen: peripheral blood. CDR3 loop: CATSDRYQPQHF. CDR3 in DNA: TGTGCCACCAGTGACCGGTATCAGCCCCAGCATTTT.